This T cell receptor beta chain was found in a study of T cell repertoires in cytomegalovirus infection. Study in general: It can be stated that public TCR beta signatures indicated CMV infection as well as a matching HLA type. Study-wide results and limits: Across the ex vivo response, the dominant clonotypes were HLA-C-restricted CMV-specific TCR beta clonotypes. Summed frequency of public TCR beta families distinguished CMV carriers with the relevant HLA.

Of note for this clonotype: What it binds is not known.

A single record per CDR3 protein comes from TCRdb applying MiXCR to the reads. The table records about 52,000 distinct CDR3 sequences, around a fifth of them present only once. This CDR3 is 14 amino acids long. Trimming took 4 bases from V and 0 from J, leaving 9 bases between them. Germline CDR1 SEHNR, CDR2 FQNEAQ (reference sequence). This material consisted of CD8+ T cells from cultured PBMCs, taken from culture after CMV antigen stimulation. The chain carries TRBV7-9 and TRBJ1-1; D is ambiguous. The clonotype was recovered from a human donor in good health (CMV status not recorded). Some clones in this sample may be carry-over from other donors' samples. The CDR3 loop reads CASSSPGMNTEAFF. For the CDR3, the DNA is TGTGCCAGCAGCTCCCCGGGGATGAACACTGAAGCTTTCTTT. Variable domain in full (rest from reference TRBV7-9 and TRBJ1-1): DTGVSQNPRHKITKRGQNVTFRCDPISEHNRLYWYRQTLGQGPEFLTYFQNEAQLEKSRLLSDRFSAERPKGSFSTLEIQRTEQGDSAMYLCASSSPGMNTEAFFGQGTRLTVV.